The rows below give T cell receptor beta chains drawn from one sample of a study of shared clonotypes between healthy human individuals. The method was immunoSEQ multiplex PCR; TCRdb's version includes in-frame clones alone and lacks a portion of them. The table lists over 2,000,000 clones, approximately 92% of them singletons, with about 1.7% in the top ten. Sequenced: naive CD8+ T cells from PBMCs. The receptors stem from a man aged 18 to 30 in good health. Some clones in this sample may be carry-over from other donors' samples. Both conserved end residues are part of each CDR3. A D gene is named only where the DNA matches it firmly. Size tells how often a clone was seen (once, few, many) or the class of an expanded clone, and some rows leave it out.

>-|TRBV6-1|-|TRBJ2-7|11
CASSKATGKHF
TGTGCCAGCAGTAAAGCGACGGGGAAGCACTTC
>-|TRBV7-9|-|TRBJ2-2|11
CSGDETGELFF
TGCTCCGGGGATGAGACCGGGGAGCTGTTTTTT
>-|TRBV5-1|-|TRBJ1-1|14
CASSLRGGNTEAFF
TGCGCCAGCAGCTTGAGGGGCGGGAACACTGAAGCTTTCTTT
>-|TRBV5-8|-|TRBJ1-2|14
CASTRANRPYGYTF
TGTGCCAGCACCCGTGCGAACAGACCTTATGGCTACACCTTC
>-|TRBV23-1|-|TRBJ2-1|15
CASSQSTAFYNEQFF
TGCGCCAGCAGTCAATCGACCGCTTTTTACAATGAGCAGTTCTTC
>-|TRBV27|-|TRBJ2-3|16
CASSRPGVGRPDTQYF
TGTGCCAGCAGTAGGCCGGGGGTGGGTAGGCCAGATACGCAGTATTTT
>-|TRBV28|TRBD1|TRBJ1-1|19
CAITILRDRVSTLNTEAFF
TGTGCCATTACGATCCTCCGGGACAGGGTCTCCACTTTGAACACTGAAGCTTTCTTT
>-|TRBV4-1|-|TRBJ2-5|14
CASSEYRVSETQYF
TGCGCCAGCAGCGAATACAGGGTCTCAGAGACCCAGTACTTC
>-|TRBV10-3|TRBD1|TRBJ1-2|16
CAISEDRAIVIYGYTF
TGTGCCATCAGTGAGGACAGGGCCATAGTTATCTATGGCTACACCTTC
>-|TRBV7-9|-|TRBJ2-1|13
CASSLGTVNEQFF
TGTGCCAGCAGCTTAGGAACAGTCAATGAGCAGTTCTTC
>-|TRBV6-5|TRBD1|TRBJ1-3|16
CASSSGRQGKWNTIYF
TGTGCCAGCAGTTCCGGTCGACAGGGAAAGTGGAACACCATATATTTT
>-|TRBV6-5|-|TRBJ2-3|13
CASSYGATDTQYF
TGTGCCAGCAGTTACGGGGCTACAGATACGCAGTATTTT
>once|TRBV2|-|TRBJ1-2|15
CASSDLSTDDYGYTF
TGTGCCAGCAGTGATTTGTCGACCGATGACTATGGCTACACCTTC
>-|TRBV30|-|TRBJ1-1|15
CAWSSTREMHTEAFF
TGTGCCTGGAGTTCCACCAGGGAAATGCACACTGAAGCTTTCTTT
>-|TRBV10-3|-|TRBJ1-2|18
CAISESKAEGAYPYGYTF
TGTGCCATCAGTGAGTCGAAAGCTGAAGGGGCCTACCCCTATGGCTACACCTTC
>-|TRBV7-2|TRBD1|TRBJ2-7|16
CASSFDRVSDGHEQYF
TGTGCCAGCAGCTTCGACAGGGTTTCTGACGGCCACGAGCAGTACTTC
>-|TRBV30|-|TRBJ1-1|14
CAWSDDQLNTEAFF
TGTGCCTGGAGTGATGACCAGTTGAACACTGAAGCTTTCTTT
>-|TRBV13|-|TRBJ1-1|13
CASSLDRNTEAFF
TGTGCCAGCAGCTTAGACAGGAACACTGAAGCTTTCTTT
>-|TRBV19|-|TRBJ2-1|16
CASSINGQAVFNEQFF
TGTGCCAGTAGTATAAATGGGCAGGCAGTTTTTAATGAGCAGTTCTTC
>-|TRBV6-6|-|TRBJ1-4|14
CASSYAGVGEKLFF
TGTGCCAGCAGTTACGCGGGGGTGGGTGAAAAACTGTTTTTT